The clone carrying this T cell receptor (beta chain) was seen more than once but under ten times. Its cognate antigen is unknown. The entry originates in a study of regulatory T cells in long-lasting Graves disease. Study findings and constraints: Because few samples were included, accuracy may have been lower. Persistent Graves' patients possessed reduced TCR diversity relative to recently diagnosed ones. Persistent cases favored TRBV28, TRBJ1-2 and TRBJ2-5.

Per germline, CDR1 LNHDA and CDR2 SQIVND (reference sequence). The CDR3 runs 17 residues. V lost 4 bases and J 0 bases, leaving 16 bases between the germline ends. The time point was: persistent/refractory GD, antithyroid drugs over 5 years with positive TRAb. The TCR library used RNA extracted from PBMCs. TCR beta libraries were built with iRepertoire HTBI primers and Arm-PCR of CDR3 regions. TCRdb re-derived calls from the multiplex PCR reads in MiXCR, one entry per CDR3 protein. The table includes some 450,000 distinct CDR3 sequences, about a quarter detected once. The material sequenced was peripheral blood mononuclear cells (PBMCs), taken when the disease was refractory, from a patient treated with antithyroid drugs. The genes are TRBV19 and TRBJ2-4; perhaps TRBD2 as D (6 bases). This TCR was sampled from a female donor with Graves disease. The DNA of the CDR3 is TGTGCCAGTAGTACTAGGGACTCCGCTATAGCCAAAAACATTCAGTACTTC. Its protein is CASSTRDSAIAKNIQYF.